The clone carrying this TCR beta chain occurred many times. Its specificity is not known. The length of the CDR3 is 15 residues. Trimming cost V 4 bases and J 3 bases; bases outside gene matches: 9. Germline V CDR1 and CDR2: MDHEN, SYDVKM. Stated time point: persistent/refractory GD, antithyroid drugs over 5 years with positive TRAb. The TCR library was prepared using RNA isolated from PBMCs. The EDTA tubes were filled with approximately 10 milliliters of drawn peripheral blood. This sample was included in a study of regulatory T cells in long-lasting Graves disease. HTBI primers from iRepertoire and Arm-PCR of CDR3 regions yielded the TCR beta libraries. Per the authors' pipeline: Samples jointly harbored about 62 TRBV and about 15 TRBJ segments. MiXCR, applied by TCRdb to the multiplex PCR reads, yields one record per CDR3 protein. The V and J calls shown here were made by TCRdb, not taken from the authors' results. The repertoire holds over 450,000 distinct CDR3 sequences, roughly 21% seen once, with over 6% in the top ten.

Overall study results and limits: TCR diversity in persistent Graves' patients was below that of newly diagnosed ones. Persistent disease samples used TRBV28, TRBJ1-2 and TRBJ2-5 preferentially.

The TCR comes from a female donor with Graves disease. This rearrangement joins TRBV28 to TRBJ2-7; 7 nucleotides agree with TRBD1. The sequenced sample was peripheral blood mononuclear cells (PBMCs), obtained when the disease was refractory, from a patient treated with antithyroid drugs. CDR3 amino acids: CASSSGTDFIYEQYF. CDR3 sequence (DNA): TGTGCCAGCAGTTCCGGGACAGACTTTATCTACGAGCAGTACTTC.